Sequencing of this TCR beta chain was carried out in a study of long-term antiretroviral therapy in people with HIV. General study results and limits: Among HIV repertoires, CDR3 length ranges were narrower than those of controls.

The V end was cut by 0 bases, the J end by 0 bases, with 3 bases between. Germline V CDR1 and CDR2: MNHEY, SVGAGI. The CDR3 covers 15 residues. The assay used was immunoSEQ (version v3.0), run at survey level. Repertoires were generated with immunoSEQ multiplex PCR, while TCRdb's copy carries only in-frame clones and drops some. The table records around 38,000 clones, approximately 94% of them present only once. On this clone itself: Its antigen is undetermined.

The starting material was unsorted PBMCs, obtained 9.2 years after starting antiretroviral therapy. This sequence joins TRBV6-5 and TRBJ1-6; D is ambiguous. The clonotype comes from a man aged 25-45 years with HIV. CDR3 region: CASSYSASYNSPLHF. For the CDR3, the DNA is TGTGCCAGCAGTTACTCCGCCTCCTATAATTCACCCCTCCACTTT.